This T cell receptor beta chain appears in the sequencing data of a study of T cell repertoires in cytomegalovirus infection. Study information: Indicated by public TCR beta signatures were CMV infection and matching HLA type. Overall study results and limits: HLA-C-restricted CMV clonotypes gave the most frequent clonotype in two of eight donors. Cumulative frequency of public TCR beta families picked out carriers of CMV plus the relevant HLA.

Remarks on this clonotype: Its antigen is undetermined.

This CDR3 comprises 16 residues. V dropped 5 bases and J dropped 2 bases, with 18 bases sitting between them. Looked up from germline, CDR1 is SGHVS and CDR2 is FQNEAQ. TCRdb ran MiXCR on the reads and lists one entry per CDR3 protein. This repertoire shows 740,000 or so distinct CDR3 sequences, roughly 35% found once; its top ten account for 2.8%. Sequencing was carried out using PBMCs. The receptor's source is a human donor in good health (CMV status not recorded). Some clones in this sample may be carry-over from other donors' samples. This chain connects TRBV7-8 to TRBJ2-5; unclear D gene. The CDR3, as DNA: TGTGCCAGCAGCCTCCGACGGGTGTCGGTACAAGAGACCCAGTACTTC. This translates into CASSLRRVSVQETQYF.